A selection of T cell receptor beta chains follows, all from one sample in a study of HIV-infected patients and healthy controls. Each CDR3 protein gets one entry after TCRdb re-called the 5' RACE reads with MiXCR. This sample yields some 19,000 distinct CDR3 sequences, of which 9.5% to 13% are seen a single time; about 3.1% belongs to the top ten. Sequencing input: blood. The receptor set was obtained from an adult in good health. CDR3s include the opening cysteine and the closing phenylalanine or tryptophan. Fields, in order: J gene, V gene, D gene, clone size, CDR3 protein, CDR3 DNA. D genes are given only for firm matches. Clone size appears in some rows only: once, few, many, or a class for an expanded clone.

TRBJ1-1 TRBV4-1 TRBD1 few CASSRKGAPRRSEAFF TGCGCCAGCAGCCGCAAGGGGGCGCCCCGGAGATCTGAAGCTTTCTTT
TRBJ2-1 TRBV13 - - CASSPALSLGSADISYNEQFF TGTGCCAGCAGCCCGGCGTTGAGTTTAGGGAGCGCCGACATATCCTACAATGAGCAGTTCTTC
TRBJ2-7 TRBV12-3/TRBV12-4 - - CASSFPNSYEQYF TGTGCCAGCAGTTTTCCCAACTCCTACGAGCAGTACTTC
TRBJ2-7 TRBV20-1 - medium-sized CSATSGQGRHEQYF TGCAGTGCTACATCAGGGCAGGGTCGCCACGAGCAGTACTTC
TRBJ2-3 TRBV30 - - CAWSVPHRGHDTQYF TGTGCCTGGAGTGTACCCCACCGCGGGCACGATACGCAGTATTTT
TRBJ2-1 TRBV28 - - CASSLQAPASSNEQFF TGTGCCAGCAGTCTCCAGGCACCGGCATCCTCCAATGAGCAGTTCTTC
TRBJ2-7 TRBV4-1 TRBD1 few CASSQPGRDRKYEQYF TGCGCCAGCAGCCAGCCCGGAAGGGACAGGAAATACGAGCAGTACTTC
TRBJ1-6 TRBV6-6 TRBD1 - CASSRRDSNSPLHF TGTGCCAGCAGTCGCCGGGACAGTAATTCACCCCTCCACTTT
TRBJ2-1 TRBV6-4 TRBD2 - CASSESGRVNEQFF TGTGCCAGCAGTGAGAGCGGGAGGGTCAATGAGCAGTTCTTC
TRBJ2-7 TRBV4-1 - many CASSLSPRSYEQYF TGCGCCAGCAGCCTCAGTCCTCGAAGCTACGAGCAGTACTTC
TRBJ2-3 TRBV2 TRBD2 - CASTTGTSTRADMQYF TGTGCCAGCACCACAGGGACTAGCACCCGCGCAGATATGCAGTATTTT
TRBJ1-5 TRBV28 TRBD1 medium-sized CAGRTGGNQPQHF TGTGCCGGTAGGACAGGGGGCAATCAGCCCCAGCATTTT
TRBJ2-3 TRBV7-2 TRBD2 - CASTQERVAGVADTQYF TGTGCCAGCACTCAAGAGAGGGTAGCGGGAGTGGCAGATACGCAGTATTTT
TRBJ2-7 TRBV29-1 - many CSAAGAGPGEQYF TGCAGCGCCGCCGGGGCGGGACCTGGGGAGCAGTACTTC
TRBJ2-6 TRBV12-3/TRBV12-4 - few CASSLGGIGSGANVLTF TGTGCCAGCAGTTTAGGGGGGATTGGGTCTGGGGCCAACGTCCTGACTTTC
TRBJ2-1 TRBV10-3 TRBD2 many CAIRGDVENSGTPYNEQFF TGTGCCATCAGGGGAGACGTCGAGAATAGCGGGACCCCCTACAATGAGCAGTTCTTC
TRBJ2-3 TRBV5-4 TRBD1 many CASSLGGAGTDTQYF TGTGCCAGCAGCTTAGGGGGCGCGGGCACAGATACGCAGTATTTT
TRBJ1-1 TRBV5-6 - many CASSPRGFNWNTEAFF TGTGCCAGCAGCCCTAGGGGGTTCAACTGGAACACTGAAGCTTTCTTT
TRBJ1-1 TRBV29-1 TRBD1 few CSAGDRPGTEAFF TGCAGCGCTGGGGACAGGCCGGGGACTGAAGCTTTCTTT
TRBJ2-3 TRBV7-2 TRBD1 medium-sized CASSVGQGRDTQYF TGTGCCAGCAGCGTAGGACAGGGCAGGGATACGCAGTATTTT
TRBJ2-3 TRBV2 - - CASMGIRTDTQYF TGTGCCAGCATGGGCATTCGCACAGATACGCAGTATTTT
TRBJ1-1 TRBV4-2 - - CAAGADTMNTEAFF TGTGCCGCGGGGGCAGACACTATGAACACTGAAGCTTTCTTT
TRBJ2-2 TRBV10-3 - once CAISESTRETGELFF TGTGCCATCAGTGAGTCTACAAGGGAGACCGGGGAGCTGTTTTTT
TRBJ2-1 TRBV7-6 - many CASSPLASEANEQFF TGTGCCAGCAGCCCCCTGGCTAGCGAGGCGAATGAGCAGTTCTTC
TRBJ1-2 TRBV14 - many CASSRVSRGGYTF TGTGCCAGCAGCCGCGTGTCCCGCGGGGGCTACACCTTC
TRBJ2-3 TRBV5-1 - many CASGSGDTQYF TGCGCCAGTGGGAGTGGAGATACGCAGTATTTT
TRBJ2-3 TRBV29-1 TRBD2 many CSVGESGSVDTQYF TGCAGCGTGGGAGAAAGCGGGAGTGTGGATACGCAGTATTTT
TRBJ2-1 TRBV12-3/TRBV12-4 - - CASSHPRKDEQFF TGTGCCAGCAGCCACCCCAGGAAAGATGAGCAGTTCTTC
TRBJ2-1 TRBV29-1 TRBD2 medium-sized CSVEVTGTSFYEQFF TGCAGCGTTGAAGTTACCGGGACTAGTTTTTATGAGCAGTTCTTC
TRBJ2-7 TRBV5-1 TRBD1 many CASSPGAPGQAQYEQYF TGCGCCAGCAGCCCCGGAGCCCCTGGACAGGCCCAGTACGAGCAGTACTTC
TRBJ2-1 TRBV28 TRBD1 - CASSRTGRSDNEQFF TGTGCCAGCAGTCGGACAGGGCGGTCCGACAATGAGCAGTTCTTC
TRBJ2-5 TRBV5-4 TRBD2 many CASSLLAGADQETQYF TGTGCCAGCAGCCTACTAGCGGGAGCAGACCAAGAGACCCAGTACTTC
TRBJ2-5 TRBV6-1 - many CASTIRGVRETQYF TGTGCCAGCACCATCCGGGGAGTCCGAGAGACCCAGTACTTC
TRBJ2-3 TRBV20-1 TRBD2 many CSAALTGLAGDTQYF TGCAGTGCAGCACTTACGGGACTAGCGGGAGATACGCAGTATTTT
TRBJ2-7 TRBV10-2 - many CASSDSRAYEQYF TGCGCCAGCAGCGACAGTAGGGCCTACGAGCAGTACTTC
TRBJ2-1 TRBV29-1 TRBD2 - CSVSAGDNEQFF TGCAGCGTTTCGGCGGGGGACAATGAGCAGTTCTTC
TRBJ2-7 TRBV7-2 - - CASSRGERRPYEQYF TGTGCCAGCAGCCGGGGAGAGCGGAGACCCTACGAGCAGTACTTC
TRBJ2-3 TRBV7-9 - many CASSLPGISDTQYF TGTGCCAGCAGCTTACCGGGTATTTCAGATACGCAGTATTTT
TRBJ1-2 TRBV20-1 - many CSARAPSPRGFNYGYTF TGCAGTGCTAGAGCCCCCAGCCCCAGGGGATTTAACTATGGCTACACCTTC
TRBJ2-1 TRBV20-1 TRBD2 many CSARVGLAGANEQFF TGCAGTGCTAGAGTGGGACTAGCGGGAGCTAATGAGCAGTTCTTC
TRBJ2-1 TRBV12-3/TRBV12-4 - many CASSPWDNAKYNEQFF TGTGCCAGCAGTCCGTGGGACAACGCGAAGTACAATGAGCAGTTCTTC
TRBJ1-2 TRBV19 - few CASSIAGTIYTF TGTGCCAGTAGTATCGCAGGGACGATCTACACCTTC
TRBJ1-6 TRBV4-1 - many CASSQEDRESPLHF TGCGCCAGCAGCCAAGAGGACAGAGAATCACCCCTCCACTTT
TRBJ2-7 TRBV20-1 - - CSAVTTSYEQYF TGCAGTGCTGTGACGACTAGCTACGAGCAGTACTTC
TRBJ2-7 TRBV6-1 TRBD1 - CASSEALIKTGYEQYF TGTGCCAGCAGTGAAGCGTTAATAAAGACAGGGTACGAGCAGTACTTC
TRBJ2-5 TRBV11-2 - medium-sized CASSSQGGGETQYF TGTGCCAGCAGCTCGCAGGGGGGCGGGGAGACCCAGTACTTC
TRBJ2-3 TRBV30 - - CAWSLVGGKTDTQYF TGTGCCTGGAGTCTGGTAGGTGGGAAGACAGATACGCAGTATTTT
TRBJ1-2 TRBV6-5 - medium-sized CASSYSTRLTYGYTF TGTGCCAGCAGTTACTCAACACGGCTGACCTATGGCTACACCTTC
TRBJ2-7 TRBV10-3 TRBD2 many CAIRGGRNNEQYF TGTGCCATCAGGGGCGGGAGGAATAACGAGCAGTACTTC
TRBJ2-1 TRBV27 - many CASSPISGGEQFF TGTGCCAGCTCTCCGATTAGCGGTGGTGAGCAGTTCTTC
TRBJ2-3 TRBV12-3/TRBV12-4 - many CASSLSGRGDTQYF TGTGCCAGCAGCCTCTCAGGGAGGGGGGATACGCAGTATTTT
TRBJ2-1 TRBV6-4 TRBD2 medium-sized CASSTSGEHYNEQFF TGTGCCTCTTCTACTAGCGGGGAACATTACAATGAGCAGTTCTTC
TRBJ2-3 TRBV11-2 TRBD1 many CASSAKPTNRGLGDTQYF TGTGCCAGCAGCGCCAAGCCCACCAACAGGGGGCTCGGAGATACGCAGTATTTT
TRBJ1-1 TRBV6-1 TRBD1 - CASSDGQGMNTEAFF TGTGCCAGCAGTGATGGACAGGGGATGAACACTGAAGCTTTCTTT
TRBJ1-4 TRBV7-2 - few CASSLQGSNEKLFF TGTGCCAGCAGCCTGCAGGGATCTAATGAAAAACTGTTTTTT
TRBJ2-1 TRBV7-9 TRBD2 many CASSSLAGDNEQFF TGTGCCAGCAGTTCCCTAGCGGGAGACAATGAGCAGTTCTTC
TRBJ2-3 TRBV5-4 - many CASSSRGGGTDTQYF TGTGCCAGCAGCTCCAGGGGCGGGGGCACAGATACGCAGTATTTT
TRBJ2-1 TRBV30 - many CAWTGTRDEQFF TGTGCCTGGACCGGGACCCGAGATGAGCAGTTCTTC
TRBJ2-3 TRBV19 - - CASSTHTDTQYF TGTGCCAGTAGTACCCACACAGATACGCAGTATTTT
TRBJ2-7 TRBV29-1 - many CSVTGGGAGEQYF TGCAGCGTTACCGGTGGAGGGGCGGGAGAGCAGTACTTC